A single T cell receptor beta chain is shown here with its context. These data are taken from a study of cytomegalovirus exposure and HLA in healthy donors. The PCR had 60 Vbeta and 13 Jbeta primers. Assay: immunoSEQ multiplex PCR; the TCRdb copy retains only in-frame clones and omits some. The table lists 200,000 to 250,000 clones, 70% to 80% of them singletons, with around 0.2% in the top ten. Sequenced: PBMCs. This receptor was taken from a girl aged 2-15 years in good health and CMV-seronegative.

CDR3 loop: CASSASGDYNEQFF. The CDR3 nucleotides read TGTGCCAGCAGCGCTAGCGGGGACTACAATGAGCAGTTCTTC. The rearrangement links TRBV7-9 to TRBJ2-1; 9 nucleotides agree with TRBD2. Germline lookup yields CDR1 SEHNR and CDR2 FQNEAQ (reference sequence). Trimming removed 5 bases from V and 3 bases from J; junction bases left unmatched: 2. The CDR3 length is 14 residues.